Each of the 22 T cell receptor beta chains below was sequenced from the same sample in a study of T cell responses to AZD1222 COVID-19 vaccine. Sequencing used immunoSEQ multiplex PCR; TCRdb keeps in-frame clones, though not all of them. Of fewer than 200,000 clones detected, around 94% appear once; the ten largest clones hold more than 1.5%. This specimen consisted of peripheral blood, obtained 28 days after the second AZD1222 dose. All receptors come from an adult who received the AZD1222 COVID-19 vaccine.

V gene TRBV5-6 combines with J gene TRBJ1-5; D unclear. Germline CDR1 SGHDT, CDR2 YYEEEE. V was shortened by 0 bases and J by 6 bases, with 13 bases between the two germline ends. The CDR3 runs to 15 residues. CDR3 in amino acids: CASSLAGRVGQPQHF. Written as DNA, the CDR3 is TGTGCCAGCAGCTTGGCCGGGAGAGTCGGTCAGCCCCAGCATTTT. The whole variable domain, filled in from reference TRBV5-6 and TRBJ1-5, reads DAGVTQSPTHLIKTRGQQVTLRCSPKSGHDTVSWYQQALGQGPQFIFQYYEEEERQRGNFPDRFSGHQFPNYSSELNVNALLLGDSALYLCASSLAGRVGQPQHFGDGTRLSIL.

V and J are TRBV25-1 and TRBJ1-6; 8 bases align to TRBD1. CDR1 is MGHDK, CDR2 SYGVNS, per germline. The V gene end was trimmed by 8 bases and the J gene end by 7 bases; junction bases not matched to a gene: 16. There are 17 residues in the CDR3. The CDR3 loop reads CASRTKRTGLGNSPLHF. DNA of the CDR3: TGTGCCAGCCGCACAAAGCGGACAGGGCTAGGAAATTCACCCCTCCACTTT.

The chain couples TRBV3-1 (or the pseudogene TRBV3-2) to TRBJ2-5; TRBD1 aligns across 8 bases. In germline, CDR1 is LGHDT, CDR2 YNNKEL (reference sequence). CDR3 size: 17 residues. Trimming removed 1 base from V and 3 bases from J; junction bases left unmatched: 10. CDR3 sequence: CASSQGGGTGWEETQYF. The CDR3 nucleotides read TGTGCCAGCAGCCAAGGTGGAGGGACAGGTTGGGAAGAGACCCAGTACTTC.

The CDR3 DNA sequence: TGTGCCAGCAGCTTAACGGACAATGAGCAGTTCTTC. Translated, it gives CASSLTDNEQFF. The gene calls are TRBV11-2 and TRBJ2-1; D is ambiguous. This CDR3 comprises 12 residues. Trimming took 2 bases from V and 5 from J, leaving 4 bases between them. Germline-derived CDR1 and CDR2 are SGHAT and FQNNGV.

The chain links TRBV27 to TRBJ1-1; no clear D gene. This CDR3 spans 14 amino acids. Trimming shortened V by 8 bases and J by 1 base, and 14 bases separated the two germline ends. Germline CDR1 and CDR2: MNHEY and SMNVEV (reference sequence). CDR3 nucleotides: TGTGCCAGCGAGAACCGACGGGGGAACACTGAAGCTTTCTTT. Amino acids: CASENRRGNTEAFF.

This clone was seen once. This chain connects TRBV6-5 to TRBJ1-1; D possibly corresponds to TRBD1 (5 bases). From germline, CDR1 is MNHEY and CDR2 SVGAGI. V was shortened by 7 bases and J by 4 bases, with 13 bases between the two germline ends. The CDR3 runs 13 residues. The CDR3 loop reads CASTRVLGTEAFF. The CDR3 DNA reads TGTGCCAGCACCAGGGTGCTGGGCACTGAAGCTTTCTTT.

The V call is TRBV19, the J call TRBJ2-3; no clear D. The germline V and J ends were trimmed by 5 bases and 7 bases, with 19 bases remaining between them. The germline CDR1 and CDR2 sequences are LNHDA and SQIVND (reference sequence). CDR3 length equals 15 residues. CDR3 loop: CASSFRRVPYHTQYF. The CDR3 coding sequence is TGTGCCAGTAGTTTCCGCCGGGTTCCGTATCATACGCAGTATTTT.

The genes are TRBV10-3 and TRBJ2-3; 13 bases map to TRBD2. The CDR3 covers 17 residues. Germline V gene sequence: CDR1 ENHRY, CDR2 SYGVKD. The junction had 3 bases not matched to a gene; V was cut back by 0 bases and J by 3 bases. This CDR3 reads CAISESGLAGITDTQYF. The CDR3 DNA reads as TGTGCCATCAGTGAGTCGGGACTAGCGGGAATTACAGATACGCAGTATTTT.

The rearrangement links TRBV28 to TRBJ1-6; D uncertain. The germline V gene encodes CDR1 MDHEN and CDR2 SYDVKM. There are 12 residues in the CDR3. V was clipped by 7 bases and J by 4 bases, with 5 bases between them. The CDR3 nucleotides read TGTGCCAGCAACGTTTATAATTCACCCCTCCACTTT. Amino acid sequence: CASNVYNSPLHF.

V and J are TRBV6-4 and TRBJ1-4, with D perhaps TRBD1 (6 bases). Germline CDR1 reads MRHNA; CDR2 reads SNTAGT. CDR3 size: 17 residues. With 5 bases removed from V and 6 bases from J, the gap between germline ends came to 22 bases. The CDR3: CASSWKSSRQVYEKLFF. The CDR3 DNA reads as TGTGCCAGCAGTTGGAAGTCGTCGAGACAGGTCTATGAAAAACTGTTTTTT.

The CDR3 DNA is TGTGCCAGCTCACCACCGGGAGGGGCGCATGGCTACACCTTC. This sequence encodes CASSPPGGAHGYTF. The V gene is TRBV18, the J gene TRBJ1-2; TRBD1 is a possible D gene (5 bases). CDR3 length: 14 amino acids. The V end lost 0 bases, the J end lost 6 bases, and 11 bases lay between the germline ends. Germline CDR1 and CDR2: KGHSH and LQKENI.

The chain carries TRBV11-2 and TRBJ1-6; the D gene is possibly TRBD1 (5 bases). CDR1 is SGHAT, CDR2 FQNNGV, per germline. Trimming pared 4 bases from V and 10 bases from J, leaving 14 bases between. There are 14 residues in the CDR3. DNA for the CDR3: TGTGCCAGCAGCTCCAGGGTTTTTGGCTCACCCCTCCACTTT. This gives the protein CASSSRVFGSPLHF.

The chain combines TRBV12-5 with TRBJ2-1, with a possible D match to TRBD2 (7 bases). Germline V CDR1 and CDR2: LGHNT, FRNRAP. V lost 3 bases to trimming and J lost 12 bases, with 18 bases between them. The CDR3 loop spans 14 amino acids. The CDR3 sequence is CASGFFTRGEGQFF. The CDR3 coding sequence is TGTGCTAGTGGTTTTTTCACTAGGGGGGAGGGGCAGTTCTTC. Drawing the rest from reference TRBV12-5 and TRBJ2-1, the complete variable domain is DARVTQTPRHKVTEMGQEVTMRCQPILGHNTVFWYRQTMMQGLELLAYFRNRAPLDDSGMPKDRFSAEMPDATLATLKIQPSEPRDSAVYFCASGFFTRGEGQFFGPGTRLTVL.

The J gene is TRBJ1-2, the V gene TRBV4-3, with a possible D match to TRBD1 (5 bases). With 3 bases removed from V and 14 bases from J, the gap between germline ends came to 31 bases. The CDR3 contains 17 residues. The germline V gene has CDR1 LGHNA and CDR2 YSLEER. In DNA, the CDR3 is TGCGCCAGCAGCCATGCCGGGACTCGGGGGGTAACTATGGCTCGTACCTTC. As protein: CASSHAGTRGVTMARTF.

The CDR3 sequence is CAISAWGAYEQYF. The CDR3 DNA reads TGTGCCATCAGTGCCTGGGGGGCCTACGAGCAGTACTTC. The chain has TRBV10-3 and TRBJ2-7; TRBD2 might be the D (6 bases). The CDR3 has 13 residues. The germline gives CDR1 ENHRY, CDR2 SYGVKD. Trimming pared 4 bases from V and 2 bases from J, leaving 9 bases between.

The chain joins TRBV29-1 to TRBJ1-1; no definite D call. This CDR3 is 10 amino acids long. Germline V CDR1 and CDR2: SQVTM, ANQGSEA. V shed 5 bases and J shed 4 bases, with 5 bases lying between them. CDR3 nucleotides: TGCAGCGTTTTGGTCACTGAAGCTTTCTTT. The encoded protein is CSVLVTEAFF.

In its sample, this clone was seen once. The CDR3 sequence: CASSFSGGFTGELFF. The CDR3 nucleotides are TGTGCCAGCAGCTTTAGCGGGGGGTTCACCGGGGAGCTGTTTTTT. The rearrangement links TRBV7-2 to TRBJ2-2; 10 nucleotides align to TRBD2. V was pared by 3 bases and J by 4 bases, with 2 bases of the junction left unmatched. This CDR3 is 15 amino acids long. CDR1 is SGHTA, CDR2 FQGNSA, per germline.

The chain uses TRBV11-2 and TRBJ1-2; tentatively, D is TRBD1 (6 bases). Germline V gene data show CDR1 as SGHAT and CDR2 as FQNNGV. The CDR3 is made up of 15 amino acids. The germline V and J ends were trimmed by 8 bases and 3 bases, with 19 bases remaining between them. CDR3 nucleotides: TGTGCCAGCCGAGCCTGGGGGGCGCGGGACTATGGCTACACCTTC. Protein: CASRAWGARDYGYTF.

This chain joins TRBV4-1 and TRBJ1-1; TRBD1 is a possible D gene (5 bases). In germline, CDR1 is MGHRA, CDR2 YSYEKL. V lost 2 bases to trimming and J lost 0 bases, with 7 bases between them. This CDR3 has 14 amino acids. In DNA, the CDR3 is TGCGCCAGCAGCCAACAGGGCTTGAACACTGAAGCTTTCTTT. Protein sequence: CASSQQGLNTEAFF.

This chain connects TRBV27 to TRBJ2-5, with 11 nucleotides matching TRBD1. CDR1 is MNHEY and CDR2 is SMNVEV in the germline V gene (reference sequence). The V and J ends lost 5 bases and 4 bases, in that order; junction bases with no gene match: 9. The CDR3 covers 16 residues. The CDR3 region is CASSPDRTGGGETQYF. Written as DNA, the CDR3 is TGTGCCAGCAGTCCTGATAGGACAGGGGGCGGAGAGACCCAGTACTTC.

The chain carries TRBV5-1 and TRBJ2-2; 8 nucleotides line up with TRBD1. After removal of 0 bases from V and 0 bases from J, the junction contained 10 bases not matched to a gene. This CDR3 comprises 19 residues. Germline V gene data show CDR1 as SGHRS and CDR2 as YFSETQ. The DNA for the CDR3 is TGCGCCAGCAGCTTGGGGTGGCCAGGGGGCTACGCGAACACCGGGGAGCTGTTTTTT. It specifies CASSLGWPGGYANTGELFF.

The V and J genes are TRBV11-2 and TRBJ2-1; 12 bases align to TRBD2. Per germline, CDR1 SGHAT and CDR2 FQNNGV. Germline trimming cut 1 base from V and 7 bases from J; bases unmatched to any gene: 5. The CDR3 covers 16 residues. For the CDR3, the DNA is TGTGCCAGCAGCTTAGCGGCTAGCGGGAGGGCAAATGAGCAGTTCTTC. Translated: CASSLAASGRANEQFF. Drawing the rest from reference TRBV11-2 and TRBJ2-1, the complete variable domain is EAGVAQSPRYKIIEKRQSVAFWCNPISGHATLYWYQQILGQGPKLLIQFQNNGVVDDSQLPKDRFSAERLKGVDSTLKIQPAKLEDSAVYLCASSLAASGRANEQFFGPGTRLTVL.